A single sample gave rise to the 32 T cell receptor beta chains below, sequenced in a study of blood T cells in healthy people across ages. Primed by a sample-barcoded 5' primer and a J-beta primer mix, a second PCR proceeded for about 6 to 12 cycles. TCRdb reanalysed the 5' RACE reads using MiXCR and keeps one entry per CDR3 protein. The sample consists of roughly 680,000 distinct CDR3 sequences, 45% to 50% of them appearing once. Source material: blood. All receptors come from a woman aged 55-70 years in good health.

This clonotype has a handful of counts. J is TRBJ2-4 and V is TRBV7-2; D possibly corresponds to TRBD2 (6 bases). This CDR3 has 15 residues. Germline V gives CDR1 SGHTA, CDR2 FQGNSA. The V end lost 1 base, the J end lost 7 bases, and 14 bases lay between the germline ends. The chain's CDR3 is CASSLDGGKANIQYF. CDR3 DNA: TGTGCCAGCAGCTTAGACGGCGGGAAGGCGAACATTCAGTACTTC.

This clonotype has only a few counts. The chain couples TRBV24-1 to TRBJ2-1; 9 positions agree with TRBD2. Germline CDR1 and CDR2: KGHDR and SFDVKD. V shed 5 bases and J 0 bases; nucleotides not matched to a gene: 13. CDR3 size: 19 residues. The DNA of the CDR3 is TGTGCCACCAGTGCGTCACTAGCGGGCCGTCAGGGCTCCTACAATGAGCAGTTCTTC. It encodes CATSASLAGRQGSYNEQFF.

The chain uses TRBV4-2 and TRBJ2-7; D might be TRBD2 (5 bases). CDR1 is LGHNA, CDR2 YNFKEQ, per germline. The CDR3 has 13 amino acids. Trimming removed 4 bases at V and 7 bases at J, with 14 bases between. For the CDR3, the DNA is TGTGCCAGCAGCCGAGGGAATTCGAGGGAGCAGTACTTC. It yields the protein CASSRGNSREQYF.

The chain is built from TRBV11-2 and TRBJ2-1; D is possibly TRBD1 or TRBD2 (5 bases each). The DNA matches TRBJ2-7 better at its end, which makes the J call doubtful. Germline CDR1 is SGHAT and CDR2 is FQNNGV. The length of the CDR3 is 15 residues. This CDR3 is CASSLVATATYEQYF. CDR3 in DNA: TGTGCCAGCAGCTTAGTAGCGACAGCCACCTACGAGCAGTACTTC.

The genes are TRBV7-9 and TRBJ1-2; D perhaps matches TRBD1 (5 bases). CDR3 length: 14 residues. Germline V gene sequence: CDR1 SEHNR, CDR2 FQNEAQ (reference sequence). The germline V and J ends were trimmed by 1 base and 6 bases, with 12 bases remaining between them. The CDR3 loop is CASSLVRDRNGYTF. Here the CDR3 DNA reads TGTGCCAGCAGCTTAGTGAGGGACCGTAATGGCTACACCTTC.

Note on this clonotype: It may be a read error: a sequence one base away is much more abundant. This chain joins TRBV6-5 and TRBJ2-5, with D uncertain. Germline lookup yields CDR1 MNHEY and CDR2 SVGAGI. The V end lost 2 bases, the J end lost 11 bases, and 15 bases lay between the germline ends. The CDR3 is 13 amino acids. Here the CDR3 reads CASSYRLGKEQYF. In DNA, the CDR3 is TGTGCCAGCAGTTACCGGCTAGGCAAGGAGCAGTACTTC.

This clonotype was observed a handful of times. This chain joins TRBV20-1 and TRBJ2-7; D tentatively reads TRBD1 or TRBD2 (5 bases each). This CDR3 is built from 14 residues. From germline, CDR1 is DFQATT and CDR2 SNEGSKA (reference sequence). V was shortened by 1 base and J by 10 bases, with 20 bases between the two germline ends. In DNA form, the CDR3 reads TGCAGTGCTAGAGCCCCCGTCCCTGGGGGAATTCAGTACTTC. Its protein product is CSARAPVPGGIQYF.

In its sample, this clonotype was seen a few times. A read error may produce the germline difference seen at one junction end. The V gene is TRBV4-3, the J gene TRBJ1-4, with 7 bases identical to TRBD1. The CDR3 is made up of 18 amino acids. In germline, CDR1 is LGHNA, CDR2 YSLEER. Here the CDR3 DNA reads TGCGCCAACAGCCAAGCCGGTGTTGGGACAGCCTTTAATGAAAAACTGTTTTTT. It encodes CANSQAGVGTAFNEKLFF.

This clonotype was observed a few times. The rearrangement joins TRBV12-3 or TRBV12-4 to TRBJ2-1; no reliable D call. The J call is uncertain, as TRBJ2-7 better fits the DNA end. The CDR3 spans 16 residues. The CDR3 loop is CASMWVSGGSYNEQYF. CDR3 nucleotide sequence: TGTGCCAGCATGTGGGTGTCGGGTGGCTCCTACAATGAGCAGTACTTC.

Written as DNA, the CDR3 is TGTGCCAGCAGCTTAACGCAGCAGGGGGCAGAGACCCAGTACTTC. Translation gives CASSLTQQGAETQYF. This chain connects TRBV7-2 to TRBJ2-5; 8 positions match TRBD1. Per germline, CDR1 SGHTA and CDR2 FQGNSA. The CDR3 totals 15 residues. The junction had 6 bases not matched to a gene; V was cut back by 2 bases and J by 4 bases.

V and J are TRBV5-6 and TRBJ2-7; no clear D. V was trimmed by 0 bases and J by 2 bases, leaving 12 bases between them. CDR1 is SGHDT, CDR2 YYEEEE, per germline. The CDR3 spans 15 residues. The CDR3 is CASSLGLSPTYEQYF. The CDR3 DNA reads TGTGCCAGCAGCTTGGGGCTCTCCCCAACCTACGAGCAGTACTTC.

The chain links TRBV28 to TRBJ1-4; TRBD1 matches at 8 bases. Germline trimming cut 5 bases from V and 4 bases from J; bases unmatched to any gene: 3. Germline CDR1 MDHEN, CDR2 SYDVKM. The CDR3 length is 14 residues. The CDR3: CASSQTGVNEKLFF. The CDR3 bases are TGTGCCAGCAGTCAGACAGGGGTTAATGAAAAACTGTTTTTT.

The chain has TRBV2 and TRBJ1-2; D unresolved. CDR3 length: 13 residues. Germline V lookup: CDR1 SNHLY, CDR2 FYNNEI. The V and J ends lost 6 bases and 3 bases respectively, with 11 bases between them. CDR3 nucleotides: TGTGCCAGCAGCGATGGGAGAGACTATGGCTACACCTTC. This gives the protein CASSDGRDYGYTF.

This clonotype was counted a few times. The chain carries TRBV5-6 and TRBJ2-4; D gene ambiguous. Trimming took off 4 bases at V and 6 bases at J, with 11 bases between the two ends. The CDR3 totals 13 residues. Germline lookup yields CDR1 SGHDT and CDR2 YYEEEE. The CDR3 DNA is TGTGCCAGCAGCCAGGCCGTGGGAAACATTCAGTACTTC. It codes for CASSQAVGNIQYF.

V usage is TRBV5-4 and J usage is TRBJ1-1; TRBD1 matches at 8 bases. Germline V gene lookup returns CDR1 SGHNT and CDR2 YYREEE (reference sequence). J lost 4 bases, V lost 0 bases, and 5 bases had no gene match. The CDR3 sequence is 15 residues long. The CDR3 spells CASSLVHRGATEAFF. The CDR3 coding sequence is TGTGCCAGCAGCTTGGTTCACAGGGGGGCCACTGAAGCTTTCTTT. Based on the CDR3 plus reference TRBV5-4 and TRBJ1-1, the full variable domain is ETGVTQSPTHLIKTRGQQVTLRCSSQSGHNTVSWYQQALGQGPQFIFQYYREEENGRGNFPPRFSGLQFPNYSSELNVNALELDDSALYLCASSLVHRGATEAFFGQGTRLTVV.

The chain combines TRBV28 with TRBJ2-4; the D gene could be TRBD1 or TRBD2 (6 bases each). CDR3 length: 13 amino acids. Germline V lookup: CDR1 MDHEN, CDR2 SYDVKM. The germline V and J ends were trimmed by 3 bases and 13 bases, with 16 bases remaining between them. The CDR3 region has the DNA TGTGCCAGCAGTTTCCTTGAGGGGGGAGAGCAGTACTTC. Its translation: CASSFLEGGEQYF.

This chain links TRBV9 with TRBJ2-3; D is possibly TRBD2 (5 bases). Germline V gene lookup returns CDR1 SGDLS and CDR2 YYNGEE. The germline V and J ends were trimmed by 7 bases and 2 bases, with 20 bases remaining between them. The CDR3 has 16 amino acids. CDR3 nucleotide sequence: TGTGCCAGCGCCTCCCAGGCAAGCGGACTCACAGATACGCAGTATTTT. Translating gives CASASQASGLTDTQYF.

The chain recombines TRBV20-1 with TRBJ1-5; 9 bases match TRBD1. V was pared by 3 bases and J by 3 bases, with 6 bases of the junction left unmatched. Germline V lookup: CDR1 DFQATT, CDR2 SNEGSKA (reference sequence). This CDR3 has 15 residues. The CDR3 region is CSARGDRVDNQPQHF. The CDR3, as DNA: TGCAGTGCTAGGGGGGACAGGGTCGACAATCAGCCCCAGCATTTT.

The V and J genes are TRBV29-1 and TRBJ2-1; 12 bases map to TRBD2. This CDR3 spans 13 amino acids. V lost 7 bases to trimming and J lost 8 bases; unmatched junction nucleotides: 6. Germline V gene data show CDR1 as SQVTM and CDR2 as ANQGSEA. Here the CDR3 DNA reads TGCAGCGACAGACTAGCGGGAGTCTATGAGCAGTTCTTC. This codes for CSDRLAGVYEQFF.

This clonotype was picked up one time. The chain couples TRBV10-3 to TRBJ2-1; the match to TRBD1 covers 7 bases. Germline V gene sequence: CDR1 ENHRY, CDR2 SYGVKD. CDR3 length: 16 residues. With 8 bases clipped from V and 0 bases from J, the junction kept 10 bases outside the gene matches. CDR3 amino acids: CAIRDSKGASYNEQFF. CDR3 coding DNA: TGTGCCATCCGGGACAGCAAAGGGGCCTCCTACAATGAGCAGTTCTTC.

This clonotype was counted a few times. The V gene is TRBV29-1, the J gene TRBJ2-3, with unresolved D. V was trimmed by 6 bases and J by 3 bases, leaving 7 bases between them. CDR3 length: 11 amino acids. Germline V gene sequence: CDR1 SQVTM, CDR2 ANQGSEA. The CDR3 here is CSVGWTDTQYF. For the CDR3, the DNA is TGCAGCGTAGGGTGGACAGATACGCAGTATTTT.

This clonotype turned up a few times. This chain connects TRBV20-1 to TRBJ1-6; the D gene is possibly TRBD1 (5 bases). Germline CDR1 reads DFQATT; CDR2 reads SNEGSKA (reference sequence). This CDR3 region has 17 residues. The V and J ends lost 0 bases and 0 bases respectively, with 12 bases between them. The CDR3 sequence is CSAREGTGSSYNSPLHF. The CDR3 coding sequence is TGCAGTGCTAGAGAGGGGACTGGGAGCTCCTATAATTCACCCCTCCACTTT.

The V call is TRBV27, the J call TRBJ2-5, with TRBD1 matching over 7 bases. The end of the DNA aligns better with TRBJ2-7, so the J call may be wrong. Germline assignment: CDR1 MNHEY and CDR2 SMNVEV (reference sequence). This CDR3 region has 15 residues. The CDR3 loop is CASSAQIGTVHEQYF. CDR3 nucleotides: TGTGCCAGCAGCGCACAAATCGGGACAGTCCACGAGCAGTACTTC.

The J gene is TRBJ1-2, the V gene TRBV5-1; TRBD1 agrees at 10 bases. The CDR3 is 15 amino acids. V was clipped by 4 bases and J by 4 bases; unmatched bases: 7. Germline V CDR1 and CDR2: SGHRS, YFSETQ. The CDR3 region has the DNA TGCGCCAGCAGCATGACAGGGGGCAATATCTATGGCTACACCTTC. As protein: CASSMTGGNIYGYTF.

The chain carries TRBV20-1 and TRBJ1-5; D ambiguous. From germline, CDR1 is DFQATT and CDR2 SNEGSKA (reference sequence). This CDR3 contains 12 residues. V lost 0 bases and J lost 9, with 9 bases in between. The CDR3 DNA sequence: TGCAGTGCTAGAGATCAAGGGAGGCCCCAGCATTTT. Its translation: CSARDQGRPQHF.

The chain is built from TRBV7-9 and TRBJ1-1, with D possibly matching TRBD1 (5 bases). From germline, CDR1 is SEHNR and CDR2 FQNEAQ (reference sequence). V lost 5 bases and J 3 bases, leaving 13 bases between the germline ends. The length of the CDR3 is 14 residues. The CDR3 spells CASSAQSGDTEAFF. The CDR3 DNA reads TGTGCCAGCAGCGCCCAGTCGGGGGACACTGAAGCTTTCTTT. Full variable domain (outside the CDR3, taken from reference TRBV7-9 and TRBJ1-1): DTGVSQNPRHKITKRGQNVTFRCDPISEHNRLYWYRQTLGQGPEFLTYFQNEAQLEKSRLLSDRFSAERPKGSFSTLEIQRTEQGDSAMYLCASSAQSGDTEAFFGQGTRLTVV.

The chain carries TRBV6-6 and TRBJ2-2; D is perhaps TRBD1 (5 bases). The V gene lost 8 bases and the J gene lost 3 bases, with 7 bases spanning the gap. The length of the CDR3 is 12 residues. Germline CDR1 and CDR2: MNHNY and SVGAGI (reference sequence). The CDR3 sequence is CASGAYTGELFF. In nucleotides, the CDR3 is TGTGCCAGCGGGGCATACACCGGGGAGCTGTTTTTT.

In this sample, this clonotype turned up once. The genes are TRBV29-1 and TRBJ2-7; D could derive from TRBD1 or TRBD2 (7 bases each). This CDR3 contains 15 residues. Trimming cost V 4 bases and J 4 bases, with 20 bases left between them. From germline, CDR1 is SQVTM and CDR2 ANQGSEA. The chain's CDR3 is CSVVSGGTGVYEQYF. CDR3 nucleotides: TGCAGCGTTGTCTCGGGAGGAACAGGGGTGTACGAGCAGTACTTC.

This clonotype was seen a few times. This sequence joins TRBV5-5 and TRBJ1-2; TRBD1 matches at 8 bases. Germline trimming cut 2 bases from V and 8 bases from J; bases unmatched to any gene: 11. CDR1 and CDR2 (germline): SGHKS, YYEKEE (reference sequence). There are 15 residues in the CDR3. The CDR3 loop is CASSLSTTGANGYTF. DNA for the CDR3: TGTGCCAGCAGCTTAAGTACGACAGGGGCGAACGGCTACACCTTC.

This clonotype was recorded at least ten times. The chain couples TRBV29-1 to TRBJ2-7; 10 bases are a match to TRBD1. V lost 7 bases, J lost 7 bases, and 13 bases stayed unmatched. CDR3 length: 14 residues. Germline loops: CDR1 SQVTM, CDR2 ANQGSEA. For the CDR3, the DNA is TGCAGCGCCATGCCCTCGACAGGGGGCGTAGAGCAGTACTTC. It encodes CSAMPSTGGVEQYF.

The gene calls are TRBV3-1 and TRBJ2-7; D possibly corresponds to TRBD1 (6 bases). This CDR3 is built from 13 residues. Trimming removed 2 bases at V and 6 bases at J, with 11 bases between. Per the germline V gene, CDR1 is LGHDT and CDR2 is YNNKEL (reference sequence). CDR3 bases: TGTGCCAGCAGCCAAATGGACAGAACCGAGCAGTACTTC. Amino acid sequence: CASSQMDRTEQYF.

This sequence joins TRBV7-2 and TRBJ2-1, with 9 nucleotides matching TRBD2. V was clipped by 5 bases and J by 0 bases; unmatched bases: 5. The CDR3 is 16 amino acids. The germline CDR1 and CDR2 sequences are SGHTA and FQGNSA. The CDR3 DNA reads as TGTGCCAGCAGCCTTAGCGGGAGTGCCTCCTACAATGAGCAGTTCTTC. It encodes CASSLSGSASYNEQFF.